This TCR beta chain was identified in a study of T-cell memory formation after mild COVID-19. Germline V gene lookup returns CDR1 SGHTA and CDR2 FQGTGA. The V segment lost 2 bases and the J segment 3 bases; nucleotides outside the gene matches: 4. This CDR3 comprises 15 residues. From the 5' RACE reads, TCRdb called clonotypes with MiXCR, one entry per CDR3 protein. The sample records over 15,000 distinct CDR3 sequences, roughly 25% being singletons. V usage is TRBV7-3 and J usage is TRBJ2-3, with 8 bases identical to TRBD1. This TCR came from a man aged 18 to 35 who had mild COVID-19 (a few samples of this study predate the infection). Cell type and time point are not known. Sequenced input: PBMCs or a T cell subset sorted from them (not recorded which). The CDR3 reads CASSLSGQETDTQYF. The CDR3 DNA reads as TGTGCCAGCAGCTTATCGGGACAGGAAACAGATACGCAGTATTTT.